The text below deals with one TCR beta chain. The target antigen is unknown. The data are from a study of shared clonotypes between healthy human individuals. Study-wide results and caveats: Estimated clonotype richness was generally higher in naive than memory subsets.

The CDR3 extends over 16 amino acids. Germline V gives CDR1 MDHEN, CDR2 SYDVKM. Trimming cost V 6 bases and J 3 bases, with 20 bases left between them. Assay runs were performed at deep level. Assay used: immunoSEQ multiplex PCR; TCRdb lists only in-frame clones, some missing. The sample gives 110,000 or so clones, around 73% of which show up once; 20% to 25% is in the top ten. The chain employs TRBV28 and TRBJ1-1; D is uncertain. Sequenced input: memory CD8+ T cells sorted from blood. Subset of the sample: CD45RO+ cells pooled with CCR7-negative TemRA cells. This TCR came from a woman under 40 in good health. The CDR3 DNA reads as TGTGCCAGCAGATCCTGGCCGGGCGGGTTTTACACTGAAGCTTTCTTT. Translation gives CASRSWPGGFYTEAFF.